This entry lists 19 T cell receptor beta chains sequenced from one sample in a study of cytotoxic CD8 clonotypes in ibrutinib-treated CLL. Some clones are missing from TCRdb's copy, which holds only in-frame ones; the method was immunoSEQ multiplex PCR. The repertoire holds roughly 250,000 clones, with roughly 70% as singletons. Sequences were derived from PBMCs, sampled after 24 months of ibrutinib treatment. The receptor source for this set is a human donor with chronic lymphocytic leukemia.

V usage is TRBV14 and J usage is TRBJ1-1, with D perhaps TRBD1 (6 bases). This CDR3 has 13 residues. V gave up 5 bases and J gave up 3 bases, with 10 bases separating them. Germline V gene data show CDR1 as SGHDN and CDR2 as FVKESK. CDR3 region: CASSVHRDTEAFF. The CDR3 DNA reads as TGTGCCAGCAGCGTACACAGGGACACTGAAGCTTTCTTT. Drawing the rest from reference TRBV14 and TRBJ1-1, the complete variable domain is EAGVTQFPSHSVIEKGQTVTLRCDPISGHDNLYWYRRVMGKEIKFLLHFVKESKQDESGMPNNRFLAERTGGTYSTLKVQPAELEDSGVYFCASSVHRDTEAFFGQGTRLTVV.

The rearrangement joins TRBV19 to TRBJ2-7, with unresolved D. V was cut by 5 bases and J by 7 bases, with 15 bases left in between. Germline CDR1 LNHDA, CDR2 SQIVND (reference sequence). This CDR3 comprises 13 residues. The CDR3 region has the DNA TGTGCCAGTAGTGGGGTACGAGGCCGGGAGCAGTACTTC. Protein product: CASSGVRGREQYF.

The chain has TRBV28 and TRBJ1-5, with D perhaps TRBD1 (6 bases). Germline values: CDR1 MDHEN, CDR2 SYDVKM. The CDR3 length is 15 residues. Trimming took 5 bases from V and 5 from J, leaving 16 bases between them. The CDR3 is CASSGGQVKYQPQHF. As DNA, the CDR3 is TGTGCCAGCAGTGGGGGGCAGGTTAAGTATCAGCCCCAGCATTTT. The full variable domain, its missing parts supplied by reference TRBV28 and TRBJ1-5, is DVKVTQSSRYLVKRTGEKVFLECVQDMDHENMFWYRQDPGLGLRLIYFSYDVKMKEKGDIPEGYSVSREKKERFSLILESASTNQTSMYLCASSGGQVKYQPQHFGDGTRLSIL.

The CDR3, as DNA: TGTGCCAGCAGCCCTCGACCCTGGGATTTGACGGGGAACACCATATATTTT. This translates into CASSPRPWDLTGNTIYF. The chain joins TRBV14 to TRBJ1-3; D is unresolved. Per germline, CDR1 SGHDN and CDR2 FVKESK. Trimming removed 4 bases from V and 7 bases from J, with 23 bases in between. The CDR3 runs 17 residues.

This clone was counted once. The chain couples TRBV18 to TRBJ2-3; D unclear. V was shortened by 2 bases and J by 9 bases, with 15 bases between the two germline ends. CDR1 and CDR2 from the germline V gene are KGHSH and LQKENI. This CDR3 region has 14 residues. The CDR3 protein is CASSPKFLEETQYF. CDR3 nucleotide sequence: TGTGCCAGCTCACCAAAGTTTCTCGAGGAAACGCAGTATTTT.

The chain is built from TRBV6-6 and TRBJ2-3, with D tentatively TRBD2 (6 bases). From germline, CDR1 is MNHNY and CDR2 SVGAGI (reference sequence). This CDR3 is built from 15 residues. V dropped 8 bases and J dropped 5 bases, with 20 bases sitting between them. CDR3 in DNA: TGTGCCAGCGCACTAACCGGGAGTCTGGGAGATACGCAGTATTTT. Its protein product is CASALTGSLGDTQYF.

This chain connects TRBV18 to TRBJ1-5; the D is unclear. CDR3 length equals 17 residues. The V and J ends lost 0 bases and 5 bases respectively, with 17 bases between them. Germline V lookup: CDR1 KGHSH, CDR2 LQKENI. The CDR3 bases are TGTGCCAGCTCACCACCGTCTGGCTCCCACGGGGATCAGCCCCAGCATTTT. Translated, it gives CASSPPSGSHGDQPQHF.

This clone was seen more than once but under ten times. The chain carries TRBV7-9 and TRBJ2-7; no clear D. V dropped 4 bases and J dropped 0 bases, with 10 bases sitting between them. CDR1 SEHNR and CDR2 FQNEAQ come from the germline V gene (reference sequence). The CDR3 length is 14 residues. The CDR3 nucleotides are TGTGCCAGCAGCTCATTAGACATCTCCTACGAGCAGTACTTC. This translates into CASSSLDISYEQYF.

The genes are TRBV28 and TRBJ2-7; D remains unclear. Germline lookup yields CDR1 MDHEN and CDR2 SYDVKM. With 0 bases removed from V and 3 bases from J, the gap between germline ends came to 15 bases. The CDR3 sequence is 16 residues long. DNA for the CDR3: TGTGCCAGCAGTTTATGGGCCGAAACGTGGGACTACGAGCAGTACTTC. Protein sequence: CASSLWAETWDYEQYF.

The V gene is TRBV9, the J gene TRBJ2-7, with D possibly matching TRBD2 (7 bases). Germline loops: CDR1 SGDLS, CDR2 YYNGEE. This CDR3 has 16 residues. V was shortened by 0 bases and J by 5 bases, with 18 bases between the two germline ends. As DNA, the CDR3 is TGTGCCAGCAGCGTAGCCCCAGGGGCCCGGGGGGACGAGCAGTACTTC. Translated: CASSVAPGARGDEQYF.

This clone turned up a few times. The J gene is TRBJ1-1, the V gene TRBV6-5; no reliable D call. The V and J ends lost 8 bases and 1 base respectively, with 14 bases between them. Per germline, CDR1 MNHEY and CDR2 SVGAGI. The CDR3 contains 14 residues. The CDR3 DNA sequence: TGTGCCAGCTACCTAGCGGGTAGGAACACTGAAGCTTTCTTT. Translated: CASYLAGRNTEAFF.

The gene calls are TRBV5-1 and TRBJ1-2; D is unclear. V was trimmed by 6 bases and J by 1 base, leaving 10 bases between them. CDR3 length: 13 residues. Germline CDR1 is SGHRS and CDR2 is YFSETQ. Here the CDR3 DNA reads TGCGCCAGCACCCTGGACGGTAACTATGGCTACACCTTC. Translating it yields CASTLDGNYGYTF.

The V call is TRBV7-2, the J call TRBJ2-3; 7 nucleotides agree with TRBD1. V trimming: 5 bases; J trimming: 4 bases; junction bases outside the gene matches: 6. Germline-derived CDR1 and CDR2 are SGHTA and FQGNSA. The CDR3 spans 14 residues. CDR3 amino acids: CASSTTGFPDTQYF. CDR3 in DNA: TGTGCCAGCAGCACGACAGGGTTCCCAGATACGCAGTATTTT.

This sequence joins TRBV6-5 and TRBJ2-5; 7 bases are shared with TRBD1. The CDR3 has 12 amino acids. The ends lost 6 bases at V and 5 bases at J; junction bases unmatched: 3. CDR1 MNHEY and CDR2 SVGAGI come from the germline V gene. CDR3 sequence (DNA): TGTGCCAGCAGAACAGGGGCGGAGACCCAGTACTTC. Its translation: CASRTGAETQYF.

Notes on this clone: Since a much larger clone is just one base distant, this may be a read error. Other nucleotide sequences in the sample specify the same CDR3. The V and J genes are TRBV1 and TRBJ2-5; the table assigns TRBD2, which was not confirmed against the DNA. TRBV1 is classified as a pseudogene. The CDR3 loop spans 19 amino acids. CDR3 bases: TGCACCAGCAGCCAGACTCCTCTTTGGGGTAGCGGAAGGCAAGAGACCCAGTACTTC. It translates to CTSSQTPLWGSGRQETQYF.

Notes on this clone: Different DNA sequences within this sample yield the same CDR3. This sequence joins TRBV27 and TRBJ2-7; possibly TRBD1 for D (5 bases). Germline lookup yields CDR1 MNHEY and CDR2 SMNVEV (reference sequence). The V end lost 5 bases, the J end lost 2 bases, and 13 bases lay between the germline ends. This CDR3 region has 14 residues. In nucleotides, the CDR3 is TGTGCCAGCAGTCTTAGGGGCCCCACCTACGAGCAGTACTTC. Its translation is CASSLRGPTYEQYF.

In this sample, this clone turned up a few times. CDR3 protein: CASSSGAGVAKNIQYF. The CDR3 nucleotides read TGTGCCAGCAGTTCGGGGGCAGGGGTAGCCAAAAACATTCAGTACTTC. The chain has TRBV27 and TRBJ2-4; D is possibly TRBD1 or TRBD2 (6 bases each). V shed 4 bases and J shed 0 bases, with 13 bases lying between them. The CDR3 totals 16 residues. Germline V gene data show CDR1 as MNHEY and CDR2 as SMNVEV (reference sequence).

This clone came up a few times. The chain is built from TRBV6-5 and TRBJ1-2; no clear D. This CDR3 spans 13 amino acids. The germline CDR1 and CDR2 sequences are MNHEY and SVGAGI. Deletions cut 0 bases from V and 7 bases from J, with 9 bases between. CDR3 DNA: TGTGCCAGCAGTTACTCCCACTTAAGTGGCTACACCTTC. Its translation is CASSYSHLSGYTF.

The chain links TRBV9 to TRBJ1-5; the D is unclear. The CDR3 sequence is 13 residues long. Trimming cost V 4 bases and J 0 bases, with 5 bases left between them. Germline assignment: CDR1 SGDLS and CDR2 YYNGEE. CDR3 sequence: CASSRDSNQPQHF. The CDR3 bases are TGTGCCAGCAGCCGGGATAGCAATCAGCCCCAGCATTTT.